This T cell receptor (beta chain) was documented in a study of blood T cell repertoires in COVID-19. The wider study: Collection of acute and convalescent COVID-19 samples took place in the United States, Italy and Spain.

CDR1 and CDR2 (germline): DFQATT, SNEGSKA (reference sequence). The germline V and J ends were trimmed by 4 bases and 4 bases, with 2 bases remaining between them. The CDR3 covers 10 residues. Sequenced by immunoSEQ multiplex PCR; TCRdb stores in-frame clones only, minus some. The table lists 200,000 or so clones, roughly 80% of them singletons. The sequencing sample was made of peripheral blood. This chain connects TRBV20-1 to TRBJ2-1; D is undetermined. This receptor was taken from a woman older than 75 with acute or convalescent COVID-19. The CDR3 coding sequence is TGCAGTGCTACGTACAATGAGCAGTTCTTC. It translates to CSATYNEQFF.